This T cell receptor (beta chain) was identified in a study of blood T cell repertoires in COVID-19. Individuals aged roughly 18 to 95 years were recruited from 24 US areas. Donors in Cohort 3 who had recovered were those with two negative PCRs, healthcare professional clearance, or resolution of their symptoms. Authors' methods: The assay estimated nucleated cells by amplifying reference gene primers. Only in-frame clones appear in the TCRdb table, and some are missing; sequencing was by immunoSEQ multiplex PCR. V and J calls and clone size are copied from that table; D and trimming were computed from the DNA. The sample comprises roughly 250,000 clones, roughly 86% of which are singletons, and about 1.6% rests with the top ten. From germline, CDR1 is SGHDT and CDR2 YYEEEE. The CDR3 sequence is 12 residues long. The V end was cut by 3 bases, the J end by 10 bases, with 11 bases between.

Material for sequencing was PBMCs or T cells enriched from blood (not recorded which). The V gene is TRBV5-6, the J gene TRBJ2-1; unclear D gene. This receptor was obtained from a woman in her fifties or sixties who had recovered from COVID-19. The chain's CDR3 is CASSWRGLEQFF. CDR3 DNA: TGTGCCAGCAGCTGGCGAGGTTTAGAGCAGTTCTTC.